Listed below are T cell receptor beta chains from one sample, sequenced in a study of blood T cell repertoires in COVID-19. The method was immunoSEQ multiplex PCR; TCRdb's version includes in-frame clones alone and lacks a portion of them. The table lists roughly 69,000 clones, approximately 80% of them singletons. The sample was peripheral blood. The source is a woman aged 50 to 60 with acute or convalescent COVID-19. The CDR3 runs from the conserved cysteine through the conserved F or W. The D gene is left open where the match is weak.

v_gene	j_gene	d_gene	CDR3aa
TRBV6-5	TRBJ1-2	TRBD1	CASRQGTPYGYTF
TRBV2	TRBJ1-1	-	CASISPVNTEAFF
TRBV27	TRBJ1-5	TRBD1	CASRDRDSNQPQHF
TRBV5-5	TRBJ1-6	-	CASSRTPTGDSPLHF
TRBV27	TRBJ2-7	TRBD1	CASSLDRATYEQYF
TRBV19	TRBJ2-2	TRBD2	CASSMAASGFTGELFF
TRBV14	TRBJ1-2	-	CASSQDKVVSGHGYTF
TRBV4-3	TRBJ1-4	TRBD1	CASSQGQGGEKLFF
TRBV6-6	TRBJ1-1	TRBD1	CASSATGVTEAFF
TRBV27	TRBJ1-5	TRBD1	CASSTHRGAGNQPQHF
TRBV6-5	TRBJ2-7	-	CASIRQHEQYF
TRBV5-4	TRBJ2-1	TRBD2	CASSSLAVNNEQFF
TRBV11-3	TRBJ2-1	-	CASSDMASERNNEQFF
TRBV2	TRBJ2-2	-	CASSDERAGELFF
TRBV21-1	TRBJ1-4	-	CASSKFIGDSIPTNEKLFF
TRBV30	TRBJ1-6	-	CAWSWTVSPLHF
TRBV7-6	TRBJ2-7	-	CASSLDEGPYEQYF
TRBV5-4	TRBJ2-3	TRBD2	CASSRGLAGVTDTQYF